This TCR beta chain stems from a study of technical replicates of blood from several donors. From germline, CDR1 is SGHNT and CDR2 YENEEA. The trim removed 5 bases at V and 6 bases at J, leaving 5 bases unmatched. The CDR3 is 13 residues long. This table comes from immunoSEQ multiplex PCR, and its TCRdb copy is limited to in-frame clones, with some not included. The table includes roughly 12,000 clones, under 85% detected once. The sequence derives from a human donor in good health. Sequencing used PBMCs. The genes are TRBV11-3 and TRBJ2-7; 9 bases fit TRBD1. This CDR3 reads CASSRDRVSEQYF. In DNA form, the CDR3 reads TGTGCCAGCAGCCGGGACAGGGTTTCCGAGCAGTACTTC.